The clone carrying this TCR beta chain has just a few counts. The germline V gene has CDR1 SNHLY and CDR2 FYNNEI. The V and J ends lost 3 bases and 0 bases respectively, with 9 bases between them. The CDR3 is 14 amino acids. One entry per CDR3 protein results from TCRdb running MiXCR on the 5' RACE reads. The profile covers 55,000 to 75,000 distinct CDR3 sequences, with 30% appearing a single time and roughly 2.5% taken by the ten largest. The origin of this receptor is a female donor with breast cancer. The chain has TRBV2 and TRBJ2-7; D unclear. Sequenced material: tumor-infiltrating naive CD4+ T cells sorted from the breast tumor. The subset was: naive CD4+ T cells, CD4+CD45RA+CD25-. CDR3 sequence reads: CASSEGSLSYEQYF. The CDR3 DNA reads TGTGCCAGCAGTGAGGGTAGTCTCTCCTACGAGCAGTACTTC.